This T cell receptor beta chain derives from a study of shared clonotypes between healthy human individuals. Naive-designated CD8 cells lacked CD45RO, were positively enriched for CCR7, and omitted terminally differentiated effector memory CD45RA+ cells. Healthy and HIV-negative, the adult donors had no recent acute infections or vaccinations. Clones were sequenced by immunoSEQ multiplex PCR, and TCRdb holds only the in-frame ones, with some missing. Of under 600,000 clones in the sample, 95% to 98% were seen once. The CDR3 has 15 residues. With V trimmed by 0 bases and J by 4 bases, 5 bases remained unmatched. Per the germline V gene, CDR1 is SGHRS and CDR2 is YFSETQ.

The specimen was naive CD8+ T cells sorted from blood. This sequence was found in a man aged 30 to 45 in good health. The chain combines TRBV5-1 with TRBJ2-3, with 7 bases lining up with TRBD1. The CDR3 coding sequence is TGCGCCAGCAGCTTGGAAAGGGGACAGTCAGATACGCAGTATTTT. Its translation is CASSLERGQSDTQYF.